The sequence of this T cell receptor beta chain was determined in a study of T cell repertoires in cytomegalovirus infection. At the level of the study: An indication of both CMV infection and matching HLA type came from public TCR beta signatures.

V was clipped by 4 bases and J by 3 bases; unmatched bases: 4. The germline gives CDR1 GTSNPN, CDR2 SVGIG (reference sequence). CDR3 length: 13 residues. MiXCR was run by TCRdb on the reads, yielding one entry per CDR3 protein. The sample holds under 250,000 distinct CDR3 sequences; roughly 6.5% are singletons and the top ten take under 7.5%. This clonotype was seen a few times. Its target is unknown. Study results and caveats: The response measured ex vivo was dominated by TCR beta clonotypes (HLA-C-restricted and CMV-specific). Carriage of CMV together with the relevant HLA was identifiable through cumulative public TCR beta family frequency.

The sample taken for sequencing was PBMCs. The sequence derives from a human donor in good health (CMV status not recorded). Some clones in this sample may be carry-over from other donors' samples. J is TRBJ1-1 and V is TRBV30; TRBD1 agrees at 8 bases. In DNA, the CDR3 is TGTGCCTGGACTGGACAGGGTGACACTGAAGCTTTCTTT. The encoded protein is CAWTGQGDTEAFF. Full variable domain (missing parts from reference TRBV30 and TRBJ1-1): SQTIHQWPATLVQPVGSPLSLECTVEGTSNPNLYWYRQAAGRGLQLLFYSVGIGQISSEVPQNLSASRPQDRQFILSSKKLLLSDSGFYLCAWTGQGDTEAFFGQGTRLTVV.